The 3 T cell receptor beta chains presented below share a single source sample, sequenced in a study of T-cell memory formation after mild COVID-19. MiXCR, applied by TCRdb to the 5' RACE reads, yields one record per CDR3 protein. The data contain 300,000 to 400,000 distinct CDR3 sequences, roughly 21% of them singletons. Material for sequencing was PBMCs or a T cell subset sorted from them (not recorded which). The receptor source for this set is an adult woman who had mild COVID-19 (a few samples of this study predate the infection). Cell type and time point are not known.

This chain joins TRBV12-3 or TRBV12-4 and TRBJ2-7; 8 nucleotides line up with TRBD1. The J segment lost 4 bases and the V segment lost 1 base, leaving 9 bases of the junction unmatched. The CDR3 spans 16 residues. The CDR3 reads CASSLGGRGRSYEQYF. CDR3 bases: TGTGCCAGCAGTTTAGGGGGCAGGGGGCGAAGTTACGAGCAGTACTTC.

The chain couples TRBV12-3 or TRBV12-4 to TRBJ2-7; the match to TRBD1 covers 9 bases. The CDR3 loop spans 13 amino acids. Unmatched junction bases numbered 2, after V lost 3 bases and J lost 5 bases. The CDR3 region is CASSFGDRDEQYF. Written as DNA, the CDR3 is TGTGCCAGCAGTTTTGGGGACAGGGACGAGCAGTACTTC.

CDR3 coding DNA: TGTGCCAGCAGTTTAGGGGGACGGGATCAGCCCCAGCATTTT. Translation: CASSLGGRDQPQHF. V usage is TRBV27 and J usage is TRBJ1-5; D possibly corresponds to TRBD1 (5 bases). Per germline, CDR1 MNHEY and CDR2 SMNVEV (reference sequence). This CDR3 is 14 amino acids long. The V gene lost 2 bases and the J gene lost 5 bases, with 10 bases spanning the gap.